A selection of T cell receptor beta chains follows, all from one sample in a study of blood T cell repertoires in COVID-19. Assay used: immunoSEQ multiplex PCR; TCRdb lists only in-frame clones, some missing. The sample lists approximately 230,000 clones, 70% to 90% seen once, with 15% to 17% in the top ten. Sequences were obtained from PBMCs or T cells enriched from blood (not recorded which). These receptors were collected from a man aged 18-30 years who had recovered from COVID-19. Both conserved end residues are part of each CDR3. The size of a clone is reported for some rows only, either as once, few or many, or as a class for expanded clones.

CDR3 protein: CASSLLRGEATQYF
V gene: TRBV5-8
J gene: TRBJ2-5
CDR3 length: 14
clone size: once

CDR3 protein: CATSRDLGAGEGYTF
V gene: TRBV15
J gene: TRBJ1-2
CDR3 length: 15
clone size: .

CDR3 protein: CASSFTLASGSTRGEQYF
V gene: TRBV11-3
J gene: TRBJ2-7
CDR3 length: 18
clone size: .

CDR3 protein: CAISPTDYEQYF
V gene: TRBV10-3
J gene: TRBJ2-7
CDR3 length: 12
clone size: .

CDR3 protein: CASSRQARETQYF
V gene: TRBV7-8
J gene: TRBJ2-5
CDR3 length: 13
clone size: few

CDR3 protein: CASNRGRQETQYF
V gene: TRBV7-9
J gene: TRBJ2-5
CDR3 length: 13
clone size: .

CDR3 protein: CASSYGRGPIEQYF
V gene: TRBV6-5
J gene: TRBJ2-7
CDR3 length: 14
clone size: .

CDR3 protein: CASSDAPYRDSYEQYF
V gene: TRBV6-1
J gene: TRBJ2-7
CDR3 length: 16
clone size: .

CDR3 protein: CASTLPGRLYNEQFF
V gene: TRBV5-6
J gene: TRBJ2-1
CDR3 length: 15
clone size: few

CDR3 protein: CASSEYRMTGLQEQYF
V gene: TRBV25-1
J gene: TRBJ2-7
CDR3 length: 16
clone size: .

CDR3 protein: CASSGQGAKYNEQFF
V gene: TRBV25-1
J gene: TRBJ2-1
CDR3 length: 15
clone size: .

CDR3 protein: CATTRQGTTGELFF
V gene: TRBV2
J gene: TRBJ2-2
CDR3 length: 14
clone size: once

CDR3 protein: CASSVLQGAGEKLFF
V gene: TRBV19
J gene: TRBJ1-4
CDR3 length: 15
clone size: .

CDR3 protein: CASSLYAGSTEAFF
V gene: TRBV27
J gene: TRBJ1-1
CDR3 length: 14
clone size: .

CDR3 protein: CASSLSAGDGRVIGYTF
V gene: TRBV7-6
J gene: TRBJ1-2
CDR3 length: 17
clone size: few

CDR3 protein: CASSRLAGHTGELFF
V gene: TRBV7-7
J gene: TRBJ2-2
CDR3 length: 15
clone size: .

CDR3 protein: CASRVAGNIGKDGYTF
V gene: TRBV19
J gene: TRBJ1-2
CDR3 length: 16
clone size: .

CDR3 protein: CAIRGDSGGASYNEQFF
V gene: TRBV10-3
J gene: TRBJ2-1
CDR3 length: 17
clone size: .

CDR3 protein: CASSVGAQERSDTQYF
V gene: TRBV9
J gene: TRBJ2-3
CDR3 length: 16
clone size: .

CDR3 protein: CASSFRGFGANVLTF
V gene: TRBV5-1
J gene: TRBJ2-6
CDR3 length: 15
clone size: .

CDR3 protein: CASSQDNRAYEQYF
V gene: TRBV3-1/TRBV3-2
J gene: TRBJ2-7
CDR3 length: 14
clone size: .

CDR3 protein: CAISRSQGTSGNTIYF
V gene: TRBV10-3
J gene: TRBJ1-3
CDR3 length: 16
clone size: .

CDR3 protein: CASSLGQGSTEAFF
V gene: TRBV7-9
J gene: TRBJ1-1
CDR3 length: 14
clone size: .

CDR3 protein: CASNTGDHTEAFF
V gene: TRBV6-5
J gene: TRBJ1-1
CDR3 length: 13
clone size: few